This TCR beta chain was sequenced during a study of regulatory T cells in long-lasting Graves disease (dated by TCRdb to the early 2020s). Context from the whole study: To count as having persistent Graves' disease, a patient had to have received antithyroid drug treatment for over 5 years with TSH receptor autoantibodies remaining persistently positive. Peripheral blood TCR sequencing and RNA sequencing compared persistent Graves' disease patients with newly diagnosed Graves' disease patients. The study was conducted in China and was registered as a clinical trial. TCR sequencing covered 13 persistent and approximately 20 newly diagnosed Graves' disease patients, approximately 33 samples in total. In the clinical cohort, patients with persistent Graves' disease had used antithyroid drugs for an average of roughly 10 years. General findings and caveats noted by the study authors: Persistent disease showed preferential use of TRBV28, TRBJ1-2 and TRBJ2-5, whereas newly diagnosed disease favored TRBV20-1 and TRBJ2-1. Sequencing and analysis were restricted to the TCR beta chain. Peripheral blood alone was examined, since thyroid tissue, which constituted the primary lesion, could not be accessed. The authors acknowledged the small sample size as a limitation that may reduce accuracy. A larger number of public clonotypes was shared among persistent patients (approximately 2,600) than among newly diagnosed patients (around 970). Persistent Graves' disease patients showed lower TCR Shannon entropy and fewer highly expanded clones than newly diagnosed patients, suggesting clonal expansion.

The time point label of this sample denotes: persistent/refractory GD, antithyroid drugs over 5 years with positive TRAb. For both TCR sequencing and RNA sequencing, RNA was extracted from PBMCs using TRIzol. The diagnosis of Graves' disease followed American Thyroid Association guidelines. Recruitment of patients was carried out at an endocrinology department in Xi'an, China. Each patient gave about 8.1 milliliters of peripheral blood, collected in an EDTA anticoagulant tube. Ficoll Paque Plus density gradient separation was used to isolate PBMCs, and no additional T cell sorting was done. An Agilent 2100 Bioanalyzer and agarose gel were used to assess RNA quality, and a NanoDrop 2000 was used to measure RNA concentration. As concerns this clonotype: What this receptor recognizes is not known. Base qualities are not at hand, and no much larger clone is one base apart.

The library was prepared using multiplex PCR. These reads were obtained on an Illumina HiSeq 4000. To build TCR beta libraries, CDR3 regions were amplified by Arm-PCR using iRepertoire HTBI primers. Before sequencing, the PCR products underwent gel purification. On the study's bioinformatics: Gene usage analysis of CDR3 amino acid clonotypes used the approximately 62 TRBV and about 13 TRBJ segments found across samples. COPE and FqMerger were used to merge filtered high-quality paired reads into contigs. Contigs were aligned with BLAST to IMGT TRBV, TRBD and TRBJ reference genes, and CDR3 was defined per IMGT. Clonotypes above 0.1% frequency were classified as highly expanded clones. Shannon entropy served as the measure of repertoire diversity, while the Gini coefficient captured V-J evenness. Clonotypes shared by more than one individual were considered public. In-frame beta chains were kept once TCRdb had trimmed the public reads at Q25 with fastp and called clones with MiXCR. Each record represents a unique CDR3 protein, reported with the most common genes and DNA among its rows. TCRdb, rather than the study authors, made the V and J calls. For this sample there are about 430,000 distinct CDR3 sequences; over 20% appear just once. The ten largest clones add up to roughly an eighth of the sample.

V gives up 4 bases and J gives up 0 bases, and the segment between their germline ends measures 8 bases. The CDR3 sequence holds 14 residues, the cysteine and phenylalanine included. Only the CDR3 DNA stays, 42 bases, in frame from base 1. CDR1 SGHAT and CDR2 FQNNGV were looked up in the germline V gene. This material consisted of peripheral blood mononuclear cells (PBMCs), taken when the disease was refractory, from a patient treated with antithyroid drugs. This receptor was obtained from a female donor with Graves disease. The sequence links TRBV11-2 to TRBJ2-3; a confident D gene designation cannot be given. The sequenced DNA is TGTGCCAGCAGCTCTTACGCGAGCACAGATACGCAGTATTTT. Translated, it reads CASSSYASTDTQYF.